This T cell receptor beta chain stems from a study of CD4+ T cells in melanoma. Profiled with immunoSEQ multiplex PCR; TCRdb holds only in-frame clones, not every one. This table has a few thousand clones, about three fifths appearing once. Germline V gene data show CDR1 as SGHVS and CDR2 as FNYEAQ. The CDR3 extends over 16 amino acids. V was pared by 5 bases and J by 0 bases, with 13 bases between. The TCR originated in a human donor with melanoma. Sample: cells from a culture (not recorded whether cultured in vitro). V and J are TRBV7-6 and TRBJ2-2; D gene unclear. The CDR3 reads CASSAQLYANTGELFF. CDR3 nucleotides: TGTGCCAGCAGCGCCCAATTGTACGCGAACACCGGGGAGCTGTTTTTT.